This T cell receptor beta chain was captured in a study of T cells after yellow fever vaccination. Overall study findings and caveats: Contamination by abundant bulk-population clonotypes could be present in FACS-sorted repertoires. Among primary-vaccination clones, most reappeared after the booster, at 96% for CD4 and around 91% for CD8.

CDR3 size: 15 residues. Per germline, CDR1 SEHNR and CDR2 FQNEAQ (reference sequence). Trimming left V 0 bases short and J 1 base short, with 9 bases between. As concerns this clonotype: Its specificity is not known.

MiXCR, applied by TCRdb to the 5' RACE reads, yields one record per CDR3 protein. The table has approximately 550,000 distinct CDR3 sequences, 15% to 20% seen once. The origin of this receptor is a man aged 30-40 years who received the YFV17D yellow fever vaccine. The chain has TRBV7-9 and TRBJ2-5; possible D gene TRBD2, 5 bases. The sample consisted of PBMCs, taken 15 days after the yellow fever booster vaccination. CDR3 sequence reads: CASSLAEGLQETQYF. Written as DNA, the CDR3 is TGTGCCAGCAGCTTAGCGGAAGGACTCCAAGAGACCCAGTACTTC.